This passage covers 3 T cell receptor beta chains from one sample sequenced in a study of shared clonotypes between healthy human individuals. Selected positively for CCR7 and CD45RO-negative, naive CD8 cells excluded terminally differentiated effector memory CD45RA+ cells. Using immunoSEQ multiplex PCR, the repertoire was profiled, and TCRdb retains in-frame clones only, with some absent. Here the sample spans some 2.1 million clones, around 93% being singletons. Sequencing used naive CD8+ T cells from PBMCs. Every receptor here comes from a man younger than 35 in good health. Some clones in this sample may be carry-over from other donors' samples.

This chain connects TRBV4-2 to TRBJ2-3; D is possibly TRBD2 (5 bases). Germline values: CDR1 LGHNA, CDR2 YNFKEQ. The CDR3 loop spans 16 amino acids. Trimming took 2 bases from V and 3 from J, leaving 15 bases between them. The CDR3 protein is CASSQRGQGKTDTQYF. In nucleotides, the CDR3 is TGTGCCAGCAGCCAAAGAGGGCAAGGGAAAACAGATACGCAGTATTTT.

V and J are TRBV4-1 and TRBJ2-7, with 7 bases fitting TRBD2. Germline V gives CDR1 MGHRA, CDR2 YSYEKL. J lost 2 bases, V lost 3 bases, and 7 bases had no gene match. The CDR3 is made up of 15 amino acids. For the CDR3, the DNA is TGCGCCAGCAGCCAGGGTAGCGGGTCCACCTACGAGCAGTACTTC. Amino acids: CASSQGSGSTYEQYF.

Comments on this clone: Within the sample, other DNA sequences also encode this same CDR3. CDR3 in DNA: TGTGCCAGTAGTGCCGGGACGGGGAACTATGGCTACACCTTC. This codes for CASSAGTGNYGYTF. This chain uses TRBV19 with TRBJ1-2; a weak D match, TRBD1 (5 bases). V was clipped by 5 bases and J by 2 bases, with 12 bases between them. The CDR3 consists of 14 residues. Germline lookup yields CDR1 LNHDA and CDR2 SQIVND (reference sequence).